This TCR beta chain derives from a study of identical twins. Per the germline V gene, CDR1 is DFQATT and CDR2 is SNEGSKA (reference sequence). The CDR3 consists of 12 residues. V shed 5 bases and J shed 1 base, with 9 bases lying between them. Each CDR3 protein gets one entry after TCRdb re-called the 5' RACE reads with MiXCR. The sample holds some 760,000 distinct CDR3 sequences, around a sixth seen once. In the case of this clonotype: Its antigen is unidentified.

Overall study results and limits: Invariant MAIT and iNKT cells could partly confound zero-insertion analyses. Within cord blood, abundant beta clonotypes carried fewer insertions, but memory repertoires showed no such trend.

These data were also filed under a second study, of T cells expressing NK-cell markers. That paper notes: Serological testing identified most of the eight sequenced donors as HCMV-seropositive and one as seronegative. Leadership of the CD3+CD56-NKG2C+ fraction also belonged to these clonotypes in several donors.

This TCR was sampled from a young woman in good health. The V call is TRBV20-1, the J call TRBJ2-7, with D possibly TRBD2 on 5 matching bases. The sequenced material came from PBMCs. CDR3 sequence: CSAPGISYEQYF. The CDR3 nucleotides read TGCAGTGCTCCCGGGATTTCCTACGAGCAGTACTTC.